This T cell receptor (beta chain) was found in a study of long-term antiretroviral therapy in people with HIV. Study-wide points: Following ART, diversity rose but still fell short of transplant donor controls. Pre-ART-expanded clones dominated the repertoire at all time points. Relative to control repertoires, HIV repertoires exhibited narrower CDR3 length ranges.

Survey-level resolution applied to immunoSEQ assay v3.0. Assay: immunoSEQ multiplex PCR; the TCRdb copy retains only in-frame clones and omits some. Of 25,000 to 30,000 clones listed, more than 85% are singletons. In this sample, this clone turned up once. As yet, its antigen is unknown. Trimming stripped 3 bases from V and 7 bases from J, with 16 bases between. This CDR3 has 15 amino acids. CDR1 and CDR2 (germline): SNHLY, FYNNEI. The chain employs TRBV2 and TRBJ2-1; maybe TRBD1 (7 bases). This clonotype was obtained from a man in his forties with HIV. This specimen was unsorted PBMCs, taken 2.7 years after starting antiretroviral therapy. CDR3 protein: CASSDAGGRRNEQFF. CDR3 coding DNA: TGTGCCAGCAGTGACGCAGGGGGGCGGAGAAATGAGCAGTTCTTC.